The clone carrying this T cell receptor beta chain occurred once. Its target is unknown. This sample is part of a study of cytomegalovirus exposure and HLA in healthy donors. Overall study: From about 180 million T cells, an earlier analysis saw 110 million or so unique TCR beta sequences.

This PCR relied on a set of 60 Vbeta primers and 13 Jbeta primers. In the original analysis: Later, some 75 million unique TCR beta chains were counted in an analysis, and roughly 10 million of them were shared. TCRdb keeps only in-frame clones here, not all; method: immunoSEQ multiplex PCR. The V and J calls and the clone size are those of that table, but D and trimming were determined from the DNA. The sample has roughly 100,000 clones; about 81% are singletons. In germline, CDR1 is MGHRA, CDR2 YSYEKL. This CDR3 region has 14 residues. Trimming took off 3 bases at V and 1 base at J, with 9 bases between the two ends. Study outcomes and limitations: An analysis done earlier found most TCR beta V segments productive about 87% or about 30% of the time. Immune exposure information available was restricted to CMV serostatus.

This TCR was recovered from a male donor in good health and CMV-seropositive. The chain has TRBV4-1 and TRBJ2-5; D perhaps matches TRBD1 (5 bases). Specimen: PBMCs. The CDR3 nucleotides are TGCGCCAGCAGCCAGCCAGGGCGCCAAGAGACCCAGTACTTC. Protein product: CASSQPGRQETQYF.